This T cell receptor beta chain was identified in a study of blood T cell repertoires in COVID-19. Study-wide background: COVID-19 samples collected from the United States, Italy and Spain covered acute and convalescent phases.

The CDR3 extends over 16 amino acids. V was cut by 5 bases and J by 3 bases, with 17 bases left in between. CDR1 is SEHNR, CDR2 FQNEAQ, per germline (reference sequence). Generated by immunoSEQ multiplex PCR, the TCRdb table keeps only in-frame clones and is missing some. Found here are some 70,000 clones, roughly 82% of them singletons; the top ten hold roughly 6.7%. This clonotype was obtained from a man in his 60s with acute or convalescent COVID-19. The specimen was peripheral blood. The chain employs TRBV7-9 and TRBJ1-5, with D tentatively TRBD1 (6 bases). The CDR3 spells CASSPNDRRLNQPQHF. The CDR3 nucleotides are TGTGCCAGCAGCCCAAATGACAGGAGACTCAATCAGCCCCAGCATTTT.